The T cell receptor beta chain under discussion was sequenced for a study of blood T cell repertoires in COVID-19. Overall study context: Acute and convalescent COVID-19 samples came from the United States, Italy and Spain. From T cells, B-cell-depleted T cells, or PBMCs came the material, which was cDNA or gDNA.

As processed by the authors: Reference gene primer amplification in the assay estimated nucleated cell counts. Clones were sequenced by immunoSEQ multiplex PCR, and TCRdb holds only the in-frame ones, with some missing. That table furnishes V, J and clone size, whereas the DNA furnished D and trimming. The sample contains roughly 100,000 clones, 87% of which appear only once. Seattle patients were enrolled while actively infected and followed longitudinally. CDR1 LGHNA and CDR2 YNFKEQ come from the germline V gene. The CDR3 length is 13 residues. The ends were cut back, 0 bases at V and 4 bases at J, with 3 bases in the middle.

This receptor was taken from a woman in her forties or fifties with COVID-19, enrolled during active disease. The chain couples TRBV4-2 to TRBJ1-4; D gene ambiguous. Sequenced sample: peripheral blood. This chain's CDR3 is CASSQEYNEKLFF. CDR3 nucleotide sequence: TGTGCCAGCAGCCAAGAGTATAATGAAAAACTGTTTTTT.